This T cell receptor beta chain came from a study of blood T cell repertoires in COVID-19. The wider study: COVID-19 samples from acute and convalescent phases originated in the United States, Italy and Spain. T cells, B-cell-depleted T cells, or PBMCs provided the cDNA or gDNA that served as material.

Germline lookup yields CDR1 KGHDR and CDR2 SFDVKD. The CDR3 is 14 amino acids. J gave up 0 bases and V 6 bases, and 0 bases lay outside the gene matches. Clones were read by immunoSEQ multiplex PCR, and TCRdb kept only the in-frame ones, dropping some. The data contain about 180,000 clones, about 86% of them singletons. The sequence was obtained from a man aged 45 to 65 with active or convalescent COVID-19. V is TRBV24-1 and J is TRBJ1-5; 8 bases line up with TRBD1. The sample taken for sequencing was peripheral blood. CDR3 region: CATSTGGSNQPQHF. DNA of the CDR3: TGTGCCACCAGTACAGGGGGTAGCAATCAGCCCCAGCATTTT.